These T cell receptor beta chains were read from a single sample in a study of a mutant IDH1 vaccine in newly diagnosed glioma. No antigen has been assigned to these receptors. Sequencing used immunoSEQ multiplex PCR; TCRdb keeps in-frame clones, though not all of them. The sample holds tens of thousands of clones, around 78% seen once. The specimen was PBMCs, collected from a glioma patient whose treatment included an IDH1 peptide vaccine. The receptors come from a man aged 40-49 years with glioma. CDR3s include the opening cysteine and the closing phenylalanine or tryptophan. The D gene is left open where the match is weak. Only part of the rows carry a size: once, few, many, or a class if the clone is expanded.

clone_size j_call v_call d_call cdr3_nt cdr3_aa
once TRBJ2-2 TRBV7-6 NA TGTGCCAGCAGCCCTGCGTACGGACAACCTACCGGGGAGCTGTTTTTT CASSPAYGQPTGELFF
NA TRBJ2-3 TRBV6-4 TRBD2 TGTGCCAGCAGTGACTCACTAGCGGGAGCAGATACGCAGTATTTT CASSDSLAGADTQYF
once TRBJ2-6 TRBV15 NA TGTGCCACCAGCAGGAGTAGTTTAAAGTCCAACGTCCTGACTTTC CATSRSSLKSNVLTF
NA TRBJ2-7 TRBV7-2 TRBD2 TGTGCCAGCAGCTTGGGACTAGACTCCTACGAGCAGTACTTC CASSLGLDSYEQYF
NA TRBJ1-3 TRBV5-6 NA TGTGCCAGCGCTCCCCGACGAGGCTCTGGAAACACCATATATTTT CASAPRRGSGNTIYF
once TRBJ1-3 TRBV7-8 NA TGTGCCAGCAGTCTCCGTGGGGGAACGGGAAACACCATATATTTT CASSLRGGTGNTIYF
NA TRBJ2-7 TRBV5-1 TRBD1 TGCGCCAGCAGCTTTAGGGACAGGCTCGACGAGCAGTACTTC CASSFRDRLDEQYF
once TRBJ1-2 TRBV4-3 TRBD1 TGCGCCAGCAGCCAAGCTGACAGGGGGTTGTCTGGCTACACCTTC CASSQADRGLSGYTF
NA TRBJ1-2 TRBV28 NA TGTGCCAGCAGATCTGAGATATCCAACCGCTATGGCTACACCTTC CASRSEISNRYGYTF
NA TRBJ2-1 TRBV14 TRBD2 TGTGCCAGCAGCCAATCGCTAGCGGGCATCTACAATGAGCAGTTCTTC CASSQSLAGIYNEQFF
NA TRBJ2-7 TRBV11-3 TRBD2 TGTGCCAGCAGCACTGGACTAGCGGGAGTCGGCGAGCAGTACTTC CASSTGLAGVGEQYF
NA TRBJ2-7 TRBV7-9 NA TGTGCCAGCAACGGGCCCCGGAGCTCCTACGAGCAGTACTTC CASNGPRSSYEQYF
NA TRBJ2-2 TRBV19 NA TGTGCCAGTAGTGTCGAAAGACAGACCGGGGAGCTGTTTTTT CASSVERQTGELFF
NA TRBJ2-1 TRBV11-3 NA TGTGCCAGCAGCTTGGGGGGAATAATGGCGTACAATGAGCAGTTCTTC CASSLGGIMAYNEQFF
NA TRBJ2-2 TRBV5-1 NA TGCGCCAGCAGCTTATTTTGGCAGGGTAACACCGGGGAGCTGTTTTTT CASSLFWQGNTGELFF
NA TRBJ2-1 TRBV2 NA TGTGCCAGCAGTTGGGACGGTCGACGGCAGTTCTTC CASSWDGRRQFF
once TRBJ2-1 TRBV12-5 TRBD2 TGTGCTAGTGGTCCCCCGGGACTAGCGGGAAGTGAGCAGTTCTTC CASGPPGLAGSEQFF
NA TRBJ2-2 TRBV4-1 NA TGCGCCAGCAGCCAGATGGGCCAAGACACCGGGGAGCTGTTTTTT CASSQMGQDTGELFF
NA TRBJ1-1 TRBV7-9 NA TGTGCCAGCAGCTTAGACCAGGGCGGAGACGACACTGAAGCTTTCTTT CASSLDQGGDDTEAFF
NA TRBJ1-2 TRBV27 NA TGTGCCAGCAGTACTCAAGAGAGGGTCGGTGGCTACACCTTC CASSTQERVGGYTF
once TRBJ1-2 TRBV15 NA TGTGCCACCAGCAGATCGGACTATGGCTACACCTTC CATSRSDYGYTF
NA TRBJ2-1 TRBV29-1 TRBD1 TGCAGCGTTGATTGGCAGGGGGCGCGTATTGAGCAGTTCTTC CSVDWQGARIEQFF
NA TRBJ1-2 TRBV29-1 NA TGCAGCGTTGATGAGACTGGCAGCTATGGCTACACCTTC CSVDETGSYGYTF
NA TRBJ2-1 TRBV9 TRBD1 TGTGCCAGCAGCGAGACAGGGCGAGAGTTCAATGAGCAGTTCTTC CASSETGREFNEQFF
few TRBJ1-5 TRBV2 NA TGTGCCAGCAATGGGGACTTGAGCAATCAGCCCCAGCATTTT CASNGDLSNQPQHF
NA TRBJ1-4 TRBV27 NA TGTGCCAGCAGTCTCCTGGGGAGGGAGGAAAAACTGTTTTTT CASSLLGREEKLFF
NA TRBJ2-5 TRBV15 TRBD1 TGTGCCACCAGCAGAGATGCGGTGGGGACAGAAGAGACCCAGTACTTC CATSRDAVGTEETQYF
NA TRBJ2-3 TRBV9 NA TGTGCCAGCAGCGTAGGGAGGGACAGCGAGGGAGATACGCAGTATTTT CASSVGRDSEGDTQYF
NA TRBJ1-1 TRBV6-1 TRBD1 TGTGCCATTAAAACAGGGGCGCAGAACACTGAAGCTTTCTTT CAIKTGAQNTEAFF
NA TRBJ2-1 TRBV27 NA TGTGCCAGCACTACCTGGGAAGGACACAATGAGCAGTTCTTC CASTTWEGHNEQFF
few TRBJ1-1 TRBV7-9 NA TGTGCCAGCACCGGAGGGGTGAACACTGAAGCTTTCTTT CASTGGVNTEAFF
NA TRBJ1-1 TRBV4-1 NA TGCGCCAGCAGCCAAGATGGGGACATTTGGAACACTGAAGCTTTCTTT CASSQDGDIWNTEAFF
NA TRBJ2-1 TRBV4-3 NA TGCGCCAGCAGCCAAGCCAGCGTCGCTGAGCAGTTCTTC CASSQASVAEQFF
NA TRBJ2-1 TRBV13 NA TGTGCCAGCAGCTTAGGAGGGGGTTACAATGAGCAGTTCTTC CASSLGGGYNEQFF
NA TRBJ2-3 TRBV9 NA TGTGCCAGCAGCCGGGACCGAGTTGGAGATACGCAGTATTTT CASSRDRVGDTQYF
NA TRBJ2-2 TRBV4-3 TRBD2 TGCGCCAGCAGCCAAGATACCCTAGCGGGAGTTGGCGGGGAGCTGTTTTTT CASSQDTLAGVGGELFF
NA TRBJ1-3 TRBV30 NA TGTGCCTGGAGTGTACCGGTTCCCTCTGGAAACACCATATATTTT CAWSVPVPSGNTIYF
NA TRBJ2-1 TRBV19 TRBD2 TGTGCCAGTACCCTAGCGGGAGGGTCCTACAATGAGCAGTTCTTC CASTLAGGSYNEQFF
NA TRBJ2-1 TRBV9 TRBD2 TGTGCCAGCAACATCCCGGGACTAGTGGATGAGCAGTTCTTC CASNIPGLVDEQFF
NA TRBJ2-5 TRBV5-4 NA TGTGCCAGCAGCTTGTTCCGACGGGCGCAAGAGACCCAGTACTTC CASSLFRRAQETQYF
NA TRBJ2-3 TRBV4-1 NA TGCGCCAGCAGCCAGGTTACGACAGGATCAGATACGCAGTATTTT CASSQVTTGSDTQYF
once TRBJ2-1 TRBV30 TRBD2 TGTGCCTGGGGTGGGCGGGGGACTAGGGGTTACAATGAGCAGTTCTTC CAWGGRGTRGYNEQFF
NA TRBJ1-4 TRBV7-9 NA TGTGCCAGCAGCCTGTCCACAGTGGGCAGTGAAAAACTGTTTTTT CASSLSTVGSEKLFF
NA TRBJ2-7 TRBV5-6 TRBD2 TGTGCCAGCAGCTATCGGACTAGCGGGAGCGGGTACGAGCAGTACTTC CASSYRTSGSGYEQYF
few TRBJ2-1 TRBV5-1 TRBD2 TGCGCCAGCAGCCCAGCGGGACTGACCTCCTACAATGAGCAGTTCTTC CASSPAGLTSYNEQFF